The clone carrying this T cell receptor (beta chain) was counted ten times or more. TCRdb processed the 5' RACE reads anew with MiXCR; each CDR3 protein has one entry. The table records tens of thousands of distinct CDR3 sequences, about 9.1% of them present only once. These data originate in a study of early T cells in non-severe SARS-CoV-2 infection. In germline, CDR1 is DFQATT, CDR2 SNEGSKA (reference sequence). The CDR3 is made up of 16 amino acids. With 2 bases clipped from V and 6 bases from J, the junction kept 8 bases outside the gene matches. The V call is TRBV20-1, the J call TRBJ2-2; 11 positions match TRBD1. The TCR sequence derives from an adult who was a healthcare worker with PCR-confirmed SARS-CoV-2 infection or an uninfected control (not recorded which). The specimen was whole blood. CDR3 DNA sequence: TGCAGTGCTAGACTTACCGGGACAGGGGGGTCCGGGGAGCTGTTTTTT. It codes for CSARLTGTGGSGELFF.